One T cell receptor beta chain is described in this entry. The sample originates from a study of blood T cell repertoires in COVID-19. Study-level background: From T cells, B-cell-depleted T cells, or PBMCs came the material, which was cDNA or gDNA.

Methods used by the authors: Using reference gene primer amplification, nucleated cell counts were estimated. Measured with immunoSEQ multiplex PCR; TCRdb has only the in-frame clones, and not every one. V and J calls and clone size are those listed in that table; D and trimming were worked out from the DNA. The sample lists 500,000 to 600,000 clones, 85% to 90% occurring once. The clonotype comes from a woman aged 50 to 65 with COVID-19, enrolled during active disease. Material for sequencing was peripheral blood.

The CDR3 DNA sequence: TGTGCCACCACCCCTCCTAGCGGGGGGGCCTATGAGCAGTTCTTC. Protein sequence: CATTPPSGGAYEQFF. The gene calls are TRBV15 and TRBJ2-1; 12 bases line up with TRBD2. The length of the CDR3 is 15 residues. Germline CDR1 is LNHNV and CDR2 is YYDKDF (reference sequence). V lost 7 bases to trimming and J lost 8 bases; unmatched junction nucleotides: 9.